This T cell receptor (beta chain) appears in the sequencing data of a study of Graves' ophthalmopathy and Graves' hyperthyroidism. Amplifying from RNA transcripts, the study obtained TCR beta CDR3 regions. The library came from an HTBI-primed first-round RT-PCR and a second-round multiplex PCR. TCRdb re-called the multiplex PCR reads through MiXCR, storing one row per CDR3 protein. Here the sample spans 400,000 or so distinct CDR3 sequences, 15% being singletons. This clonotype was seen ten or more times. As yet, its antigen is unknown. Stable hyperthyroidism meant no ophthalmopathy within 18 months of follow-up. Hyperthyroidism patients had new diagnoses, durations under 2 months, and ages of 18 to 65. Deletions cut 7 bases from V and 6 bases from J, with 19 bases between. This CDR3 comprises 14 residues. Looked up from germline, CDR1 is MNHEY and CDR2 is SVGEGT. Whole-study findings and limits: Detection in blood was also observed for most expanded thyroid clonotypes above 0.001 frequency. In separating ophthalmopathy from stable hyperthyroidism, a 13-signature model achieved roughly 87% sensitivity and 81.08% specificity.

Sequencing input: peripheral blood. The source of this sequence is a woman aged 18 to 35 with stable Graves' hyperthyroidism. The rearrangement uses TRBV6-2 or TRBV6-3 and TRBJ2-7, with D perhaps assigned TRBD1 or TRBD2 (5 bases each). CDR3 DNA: TGTGCCAGCAAAGCCGGGACGACTTCGGGCGAGCAGTACTTC. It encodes CASKAGTTSGEQYF.